Below are 27 T cell receptor beta chains sequenced from a single sample in a study of TIL therapy for anti-PD-1-resistant metastatic lung cancer. Sequencing used immunoSEQ v3. Only in-frame clones appear in the TCRdb table, and some are missing; sequencing was by immunoSEQ multiplex PCR. The data show 16,000 or so clones, around 70% seen once. The sample's time point: pre-treatment sample, taken before nivolumab and TIL therapy. The sample here was blood, taken at baseline. The origin of the receptors is a person aged 25-80 years with non-small cell lung cancer.

In this sample, this clone turned up a few times. The rearrangement links TRBV7-2 to TRBJ1-5; D ambiguous. Germline V gene sequence: CDR1 SGHTA, CDR2 FQGNSA. The V and J ends lost 0 bases and 0 bases respectively, with 0 bases between them. The CDR3 contains 13 residues. DNA of the CDR3: TGTGCCAGCAGCTTAGCTAGCAATCAGCCCCAGCATTTT. It codes for CASSLASNQPQHF. Combining the CDR3 with reference TRBV7-2 and TRBJ1-5 gives the whole variable domain GAGVSQSPSNKVTEKGKDVELRCDPISGHTALYWYRQSLGQGLEFLIYFQGNSAPDKSGLPSDRFSAERTGGSVSTLTIQRTQQEDSAVYLCASSLASNQPQHFGDGTRLSIL.

The rearrangement uses TRBV5-8 and TRBJ1-2; 9 bases are a match to TRBD1. This CDR3 spans 14 amino acids. Trimming took 0 bases from V and 7 from J; bases not matched to a gene: 4. Germline loops: CDR1 SGHTS, CDR2 YDEGEE. CDR3 protein: CASSLDRGLGGYTF. The CDR3 nucleotides are TGTGCCAGCAGCTTGGACAGGGGGCTCGGTGGCTACACCTTC.

The chain recombines TRBV4-1 with TRBJ1-1; 8 positions match TRBD1. Unmatched junction bases numbered 2, after V lost 4 bases and J lost 4 bases. The germline V gene has CDR1 MGHRA and CDR2 YSYEKL. The CDR3 contains 13 residues. The CDR3 loop reads CASSLTGGTEAFF. The DNA for the CDR3 is TGCGCCAGCAGCCTAACAGGGGGCACTGAAGCTTTCTTT.

The chain links TRBV7-3 to TRBJ2-7; D is possibly TRBD2 (6 bases). Germline CDR1 is SGHTA and CDR2 is FQGTGA. Trimming shortened V by 4 bases and J by 4 bases, and 17 bases separated the two germline ends. This CDR3 is 15 amino acids long. In nucleotides, the CDR3 is TGTGCCAGCAGCTCAGGAGGAGGGGAGCAGTACGAGCAGTACTTC. Translating it yields CASSSGGGEQYEQYF. The full variable domain, in which reference TRBV7-3 and TRBJ2-7 provide the parts outside the CDR3, is GAGVSQTPSNKVTEKGKYVELRCDPISGHTALYWYRQSLGQGPEFLIYFQGTGAADDSGLPNDRFFAVRPEGSVSTLKIQRTERGDSAVYLCASSSGGGEQYEQYFGPGTRLTVT.

This sequence joins TRBV14 and TRBJ2-7; 7 positions agree with TRBD1. The CDR3 is 15 residues long. Germline lookup yields CDR1 SGHDN and CDR2 FVKESK. Trimming cost V 6 bases and J 3 bases; bases outside gene matches: 11. DNA of the CDR3: TGTGCCAGCAGACAACAGGGGCTGGGGAACTACGAGCAGTACTTC. Translated, it gives CASRQQGLGNYEQYF. The entire variable domain, with the rest obtained from reference TRBV14 and TRBJ2-7, is as follows: EAGVTQFPSHSVIEKGQTVTLRCDPISGHDNLYWYRRVMGKEIKFLLHFVKESKQDESGMPNNRFLAERTGGTYSTLKVQPAELEDSGVYFCASRQQGLGNYEQYFGPGTRLTVT.

The chain recombines TRBV11-3 with TRBJ1-5; no firm D call. The V gene's germline CDR1 is SGHNT and CDR2 YENEEA. V dropped 6 bases and J dropped 0 bases, with 18 bases sitting between them. This CDR3 contains 17 residues. The chain's CDR3 is CASRSGRKDYSNQPQHF. CDR3 DNA: TGTGCCAGCAGATCCGGACGCAAGGATTATAGCAATCAGCCCCAGCATTTT.

This chain connects TRBV9 to TRBJ2-1, with D perhaps TRBD2 (5 bases). The CDR3 runs 13 residues. Per the germline V gene, CDR1 is SGDLS and CDR2 is YYNGEE. V lost 0 bases to trimming and J lost 8 bases, with 9 bases between them. For the CDR3, the DNA is TGTGCCAGCAGCGTAGGAGCGGAGGATGAGCAGTTCTTC. It specifies CASSVGAEDEQFF.

The chain has TRBV6-4 and TRBJ2-3; a possible D gene is TRBD1 (6 bases). Germline V gene lookup returns CDR1 MRHNA and CDR2 SNTAGT. Trimming removed 5 bases at V and 0 bases at J, with 15 bases between. This CDR3 has 16 amino acids. The CDR3 reads CASSRRTDSSTDTQYF. Here the CDR3 DNA reads TGTGCCAGCAGTAGACGGACAGACTCTAGCACAGATACGCAGTATTTT.

The chain employs TRBV6-1 and TRBJ1-2; 12 bases are a match to TRBD1. CDR1 MNHNS and CDR2 SASEGT come from the germline V gene. V shed 5 bases and J 7 bases; nucleotides not matched to a gene: 5. This CDR3 is built from 14 residues. CDR3 nucleotides: TGTGCCAGCAGTTGGGACAGGGGGCTTAGTGGCTACACCTTC. It yields the protein CASSWDRGLSGYTF.

The V and J genes are TRBV5-5 and TRBJ2-2, with 9 bases matching TRBD2. The CDR3 runs to 17 residues. Germline CDR1 reads SGHKS; CDR2 reads YYEKEE (reference sequence). Losses at the gene ends were 0 bases for V and 2 bases for J; bases not matched to a gene: 5. The CDR3 coding sequence is TGTGCCAGCAGCTTGGTTAGCGGGGGAGCAAACACCGGGGAGCTGTTTTTT. This sequence encodes CASSLVSGGANTGELFF.

This chain's CDR3 is CASSSGTLNTEAFF. The CDR3 DNA reads as TGTGCCAGCAGCTCCGGGACATTGAACACTGAAGCTTTCTTT. This chain connects TRBV5-6 to TRBJ1-1; D might be TRBD1 (6 bases). The CDR3 is 14 amino acids. Germline V CDR1 and CDR2: SGHDT, YYEEEE. V shed 3 bases and J shed 0 bases, with 9 bases lying between them. Full variable domain (remainder filled in from reference TRBV5-6 and TRBJ1-1): DAGVTQSPTHLIKTRGQQVTLRCSPKSGHDTVSWYQQALGQGPQFIFQYYEEEERQRGNFPDRFSGHQFPNYSSELNVNALLLGDSALYLCASSSGTLNTEAFFGQGTRLTVV.

The chain employs TRBV27 and TRBJ1-6; D is ambiguous. Germline CDR1 MNHEY, CDR2 SMNVEV (reference sequence). Trimming removed 3 bases at V and 0 bases at J, with 15 bases between. This CDR3 spans 18 amino acids. The CDR3 DNA sequence: TGTGCCAGCAGTTTTTCTTCACCGCGGGGCTCCTATAATTCACCCCTCCACTTT. It specifies CASSFSSPRGSYNSPLHF.

The rearrangement uses TRBV6-5 and TRBJ2-1, with D possibly matching TRBD2 (5 bases). This CDR3 is built from 11 residues. Deletions cut 6 bases from V and 8 bases from J, with 8 bases between. Germline loops: CDR1 MNHEY, CDR2 SVGAGI. The CDR3 DNA reads as TGTGCCAGCAGCCTGGACTATGAGCAGTTCTTC. This gives the protein CASSLDYEQFF.

This clone turned up a few times. The chain uses TRBV5-1 and TRBJ1-6; D is undetermined. V lost 1 base and J 5 bases, leaving 7 bases between the germline ends. This CDR3 spans 14 amino acids. Germline CDR1 SGHRS, CDR2 YFSETQ. CDR3 amino acids: CASSLWGDNSPLHF. The CDR3 nucleotides read TGCGCCAGCAGCTTGTGGGGAGATAATTCACCCCTCCACTTT.

The chain has TRBV30 and TRBJ2-3, with TRBD2 as a possible D gene (7 bases). Trimming cost V 4 bases and J 4 bases, with 18 bases left between them. The CDR3 length is 15 residues. Germline V gene lookup returns CDR1 GTSNPN and CDR2 SVGIG (reference sequence). The CDR3 loop is CAWTLGGGGPDTQYF. In DNA form, the CDR3 reads TGTGCCTGGACCCTAGGGGGGGGTGGCCCAGATACGCAGTATTTT.

The chain is built from TRBV28 and TRBJ2-7; 10 nucleotides match TRBD2. V gave up 9 bases and J gave up 1 base; unmatched junction bases: 3. Germline V CDR1 and CDR2: MDHEN, SYDVKM. CDR3 length: 13 amino acids. The CDR3 spells CASLAGVSYEQYF. CDR3 nucleotides: TGTGCCAGTCTAGCGGGGGTTTCCTACGAGCAGTACTTC.

This clone was observed a handful of times. This chain links TRBV9 with TRBJ2-1, with D possibly being TRBD2 (6 bases). The CDR3 is made up of 16 amino acids. Germline lookup yields CDR1 SGDLS and CDR2 YYNGEE. The V end lost 0 bases, the J end lost 0 bases, and 10 bases lay between the germline ends. For the CDR3, the DNA is TGTGCCAGCAGCGTAGAGGCGGGGAGCTCCTACAATGAGCAGTTCTTC. It translates to CASSVEAGSSYNEQFF. The full variable domain, with the rest looked up from reference TRBV9 and TRBJ2-1, is DSGVTQTPKHLITATGQRVTLRCSPRSGDLSVYWYQQSLDQGLQFLIQYYNGEERAKGNILERFSAQQFPDLHSELNLSSLELGDSALYFCASSVEAGSSYNEQFFGPGTRLTVL.

The chain uses TRBV6-6 and TRBJ2-7, with TRBD2 as a possible D gene (5 bases). The V and J ends lost 2 bases and 9 bases respectively, with 14 bases between them. The CDR3 is made up of 13 amino acids. Looked up from germline, CDR1 is MNHNY and CDR2 is SVGAGI (reference sequence). CDR3 coding DNA: TGTGCCAGCAGTTACACCGCTCTAGGAGGGCAGTACTTC. Residues: CASSYTALGGQYF.

The chain has TRBV5-6 and TRBJ2-3; D gene ambiguous. The CDR3 loop spans 13 amino acids. V gave up 1 base and J gave up 1 base, with 4 bases separating them. Germline-derived CDR1 and CDR2 are SGHDT and YYEEEE. In DNA, the CDR3 is TGTGCCAGCAGCTTGAGAGGCACAGATACGCAGTATTTT. Translation: CASSLRGTDTQYF.

The chain employs TRBV2 and TRBJ2-5; 7 bases line up with TRBD1. Germline V gene sequence: CDR1 SNHLY, CDR2 FYNNEI. This CDR3 has 13 amino acids. The junction had 3 bases not matched to a gene; V was cut back by 5 bases and J by 3 bases. The CDR3 reads CASSSDREETQYF. CDR3 bases: TGTGCCAGCAGTTCCGACAGGGAAGAGACCCAGTACTTC.

CDR3 sequence reads: CASSIVAAVGNIQYF. As DNA, the CDR3 is TGTGCCAGTAGTATAGTCGCCGCGGTAGGAAACATTCAGTACTTC. V gene TRBV19 combines with J gene TRBJ2-4; D is unclear. Germline-derived CDR1 and CDR2 are LNHDA and SQIVND (reference sequence). The germline V and J ends were trimmed by 1 base and 6 bases, with 13 bases remaining between them. There are 15 residues in the CDR3.

The chain couples TRBV9 to TRBJ2-7, with D hard to call. The CDR3 consists of 12 residues. Trimming took off 4 bases at V and 7 bases at J, with 12 bases between the two ends. Looked up from germline, CDR1 is SGDLS and CDR2 is YYNGEE. The CDR3 sequence: CASSPPPREQYF. CDR3 sequence (DNA): TGTGCCAGCAGCCCCCCTCCTAGGGAGCAGTACTTC.

The chain joins TRBV15 to TRBJ2-2, with D hard to call. The V end lost 7 bases, the J end lost 2 bases, and 8 bases lay between the germline ends. Germline CDR1 LNHNV, CDR2 YYDKDF (reference sequence). The CDR3 is made up of 13 amino acids. The CDR3 bases are TGTGCCACCAAAACTGGAAACACCGGGGAGCTGTTTTTT. Protein product: CATKTGNTGELFF.

The chain links TRBV10-3 to TRBJ2-7, with 9 bases identical to TRBD1. This CDR3 is built from 14 residues. The V gene end was trimmed by 4 bases and the J gene end by 4 bases; junction bases not matched to a gene: 5. CDR1 is ENHRY, CDR2 SYGVKD, per germline. The CDR3 sequence is CAISGGTGKYEQYF. The CDR3 coding sequence is TGTGCCATCAGTGGGGGGACAGGGAAGTACGAGCAGTACTTC.

The rearrangement joins TRBV5-5 to TRBJ1-2, with 10 bases matching TRBD1. Germline V gene sequence: CDR1 SGHKS, CDR2 YYEKEE (reference sequence). This CDR3 region has 15 residues. The V gene end was trimmed by 4 bases and the J gene end by 2 bases; junction bases not matched to a gene: 5. CDR3 region: CASSLRGQGNYGYTF. The CDR3 nucleotides read TGTGCCAGCAGCCTAAGGGGACAGGGGAACTATGGCTACACCTTC.

CDR3 sequence: CASSQERCEQYF. The CDR3 DNA reads as TGCGCCAGCAGCCAAGAGAGGTGCGAGCAGTACTTC. The chain recombines TRBV4-3 with TRBJ2-7; unclear D gene. The V gene lost 0 bases and the J gene lost 6 bases, with 6 bases spanning the gap. CDR1 LGHNA and CDR2 YSLEER come from the germline V gene. The CDR3 consists of 12 residues.

This clone has just one count. The CDR3 is CASSINVAGGKGTQYF. The CDR3 DNA reads as TGTGCCAGTAGTATTAATGTAGCGGGGGGCAAAGGGACCCAGTACTTC. The J gene is TRBJ2-5, the V gene TRBV19, with 10 nucleotides matching TRBD2. CDR3 length: 16 residues. V trimming: 3 bases; J trimming: 7 bases; junction bases outside the gene matches: 11. Germline CDR1 and CDR2: LNHDA and SQIVND (reference sequence).